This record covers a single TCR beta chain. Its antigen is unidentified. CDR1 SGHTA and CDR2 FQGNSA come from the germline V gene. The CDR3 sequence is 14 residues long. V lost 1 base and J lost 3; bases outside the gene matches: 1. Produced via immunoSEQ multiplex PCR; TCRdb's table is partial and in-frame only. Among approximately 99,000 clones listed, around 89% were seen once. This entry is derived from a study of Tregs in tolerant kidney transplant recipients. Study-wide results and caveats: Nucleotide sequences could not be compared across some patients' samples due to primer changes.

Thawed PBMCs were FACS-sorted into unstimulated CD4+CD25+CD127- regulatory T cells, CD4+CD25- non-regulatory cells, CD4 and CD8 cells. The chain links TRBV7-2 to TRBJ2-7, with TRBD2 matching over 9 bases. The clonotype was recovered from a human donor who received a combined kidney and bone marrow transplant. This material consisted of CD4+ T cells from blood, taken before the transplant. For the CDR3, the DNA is TGTGCCAGCAGCTTAGTAGCGGGAGACTACGAGCAGTACTTC. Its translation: CASSLVAGDYEQYF. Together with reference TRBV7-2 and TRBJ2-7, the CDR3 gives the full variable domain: GAGVSQSPSNKVTEKGKDVELRCDPISGHTALYWYRQSLGQGLEFLIYFQGNSAPDKSGLPSDRFSAERTGGSVSTLTIQRTQQEDSAVYLCASSLVAGDYEQYFGPGTRLTVT.